This paragraph reports one T cell receptor beta chain. Only in-frame clones appear in the TCRdb table, and some are missing; sequencing was by immunoSEQ multiplex PCR. This sample has more than 3,500 clones, with 20% to 25% found just once. The source of the sample is a study of T cells in localized non-small cell lung cancer. The CDR3 spans 12 residues. V gave up 7 bases and J gave up 2 bases, with 7 bases separating them. Germline CDR1 MNHGY, CDR2 SAAAGT. The sequencing used lung tumor tissue, collected before any cancer treatment. This chain uses TRBV6-8 with TRBJ2-3; D is ambiguous. The source of this sequence is a woman between 35 and 70 years old with stage I lung adenocarcinoma. The CDR3 region has the DNA TGTGCCAGCACCCACTCCACAGATACGCAGTATTTT. Translating gives CASTHSTDTQYF.